This T cell receptor beta chain was identified during a study of blood T cell repertoires in COVID-19. Profiling relied on immunoSEQ multiplex PCR, and the TCRdb table lists in-frame clones only, not all of them. The sample consists of about 130,000 clones, approximately 83% of them appearing once. Trimming took off 6 bases at V and 4 bases at J, with 10 bases between the two ends. Germline CDR1 is LGHNT and CDR2 is FRNRAP. The CDR3 contains 14 residues. The V and J genes are TRBV12-5 and TRBJ1-6; a possible D gene is TRBD1 (6 bases). The sequence derives from a woman older than 75 with acute or convalescent COVID-19. Material: peripheral blood. The CDR3 nucleotides read TGTGCTAGTGGCCCACAGGGATATAATTCACCCCTCCACTTT. Translation: CASGPQGYNSPLHF.